Listed here is a single T cell receptor (beta chain). The CDR3 runs to 16 residues. CDR1 SGHAT and CDR2 FQNNGV come from the germline V gene. V lost 2 bases, J lost 2 bases, and 4 bases stayed unmatched. The data were produced by immunoSEQ multiplex PCR, yet TCRdb's version contains in-frame clones alone and is incomplete. The profile covers approximately 13,000 clones, with roughly 77% appearing a single time and approximately 12% taken by the ten largest. The data stem from a study of technical replicates of blood from several donors. This sequence was found in a human donor in good health. The chain recombines TRBV11-2 with TRBJ2-1; TRBD2 matches 9 bases. Sequenced: PBMCs. The CDR3 sequence is CASSLRLAATYNEQFF. DNA for the CDR3: TGTGCCAGCAGCTTAAGACTAGCGGCAACCTACAATGAGCAGTTCTTC. Using reference TRBV11-2 and TRBJ2-1 for the parts outside the CDR3, the full variable domain is EAGVAQSPRYKIIEKRQSVAFWCNPISGHATLYWYQQILGQGPKLLIQFQNNGVVDDSQLPKDRFSAERLKGVDSTLKIQPAKLEDSAVYLCASSLRLAATYNEQFFGPGTRLTVL.